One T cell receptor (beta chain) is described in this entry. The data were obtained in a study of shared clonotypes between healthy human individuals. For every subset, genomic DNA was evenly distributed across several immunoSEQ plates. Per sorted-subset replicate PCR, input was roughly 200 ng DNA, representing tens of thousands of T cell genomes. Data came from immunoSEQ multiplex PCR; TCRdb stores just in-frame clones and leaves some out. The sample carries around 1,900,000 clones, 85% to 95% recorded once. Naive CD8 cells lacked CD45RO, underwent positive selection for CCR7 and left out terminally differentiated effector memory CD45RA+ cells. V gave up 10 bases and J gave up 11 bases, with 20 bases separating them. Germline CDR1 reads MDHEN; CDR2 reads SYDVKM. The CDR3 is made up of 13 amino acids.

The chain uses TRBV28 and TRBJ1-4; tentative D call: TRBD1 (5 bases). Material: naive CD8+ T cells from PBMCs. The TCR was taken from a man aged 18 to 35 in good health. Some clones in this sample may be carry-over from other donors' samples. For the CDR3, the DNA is TGTGCCATCAGGAGAGTGGAGGGGTCGAAACTGTTTTTT. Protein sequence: CAIRRVEGSKLFF.